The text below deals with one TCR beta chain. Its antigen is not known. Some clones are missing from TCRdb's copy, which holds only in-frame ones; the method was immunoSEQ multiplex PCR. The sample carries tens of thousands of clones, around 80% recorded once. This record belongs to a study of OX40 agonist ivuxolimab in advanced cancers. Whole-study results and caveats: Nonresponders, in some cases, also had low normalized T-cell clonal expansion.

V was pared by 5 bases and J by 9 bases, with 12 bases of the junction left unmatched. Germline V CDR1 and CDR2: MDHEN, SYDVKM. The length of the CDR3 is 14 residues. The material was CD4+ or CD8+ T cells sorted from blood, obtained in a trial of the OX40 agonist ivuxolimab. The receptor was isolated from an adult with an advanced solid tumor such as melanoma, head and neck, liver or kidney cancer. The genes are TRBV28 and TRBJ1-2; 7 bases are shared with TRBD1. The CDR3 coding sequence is TGTGCCAGCAGTCCCACGAGGGGGCGTCCCCGCTACACCTTC. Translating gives CASSPTRGRPRYTF.